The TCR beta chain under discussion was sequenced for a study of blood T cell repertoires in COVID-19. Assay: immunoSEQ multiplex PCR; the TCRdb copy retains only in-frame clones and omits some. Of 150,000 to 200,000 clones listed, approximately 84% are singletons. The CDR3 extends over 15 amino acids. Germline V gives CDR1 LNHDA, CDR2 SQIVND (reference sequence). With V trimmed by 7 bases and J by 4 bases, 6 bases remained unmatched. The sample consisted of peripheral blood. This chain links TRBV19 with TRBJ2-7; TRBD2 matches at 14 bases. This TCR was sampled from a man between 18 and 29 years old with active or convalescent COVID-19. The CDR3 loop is CASTPTSGRAYEQYF. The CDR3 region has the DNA TGTGCCAGTACCCCGACTAGCGGGAGGGCTTACGAGCAGTACTTC. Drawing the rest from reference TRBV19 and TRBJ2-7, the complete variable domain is DGGITQSPKYLFRKEGQNVTLSCEQNLNHDAMYWYRQDPGQGLRLIYYSQIVNDFQKGDIAEGYSVSREKKESFPLTVTSAQKNPTAFYLCASTPTSGRAYEQYFGPGTRLTVT.